The 6 T cell receptor beta chains below come from one sample, sequenced in a study of blood T cells in healthy people across ages. Using a J-beta primer mix together with a sample-barcoded 5' primer, a second PCR was run for roughly 6 to 12 cycles. TCRdb re-analysed the 5' RACE reads in MiXCR, keeping a single row per CDR3 protein. The sample lists roughly 1,000,000 distinct CDR3 sequences, approximately 26% occurring once. A further study also used this sample, focusing on T cells of mothers and their children.

The specimen was blood. The receptors here all came from a girl aged 2-10 years in good health.

This clonotype came up a few times. The chain uses TRBV20-1 and TRBJ2-2; TRBD1 matches 8 bases. The CDR3 has 13 amino acids. Germline assignment: CDR1 DFQATT and CDR2 SNEGSKA (reference sequence). V shed 5 bases and J 3 bases; nucleotides not matched to a gene: 2. The CDR3 DNA sequence: TGCAGTGCTGAGACAGGGGACACCGGGGAGCTGTTTTTT. Its translation is CSAETGDTGELFF.

The chain recombines TRBV5-1 with TRBJ1-1; D is unresolved. CDR3 length: 13 residues. V lost 5 bases and J 4 bases, leaving 12 bases between the germline ends. Germline CDR1 SGHRS, CDR2 YFSETQ. CDR3 amino acids: CASRPAAGTEAFF. CDR3 sequence (DNA): TGCGCCAGCAGGCCCGCGGCGGGCACTGAAGCTTTCTTT.

This clonotype turned up a few times. The rearrangement links TRBV29-1 to TRBJ1-1, with D maybe TRBD1 (5 bases). Between the trimmed V and J ends, which lost 3 bases and 1 base, there was a span of 12 bases. Germline CDR1 is SQVTM and CDR2 is ANQGSEA. The CDR3 runs 14 residues. The chain's CDR3 is CSVDVVRENTEAFF. Written as DNA, the CDR3 is TGCAGCGTTGACGTCGTCAGGGAGAACACTGAAGCTTTCTTT.

V gene TRBV27 combines with J gene TRBJ2-2; 13 nucleotides line up with TRBD2. Germline values: CDR1 MNHEY, CDR2 SMNVEV (reference sequence). J was trimmed by 6 bases and V by 10 bases; bases with no gene match: 5. The CDR3 runs to 14 residues. The CDR3: CATGLAGAPGELFF. The CDR3 DNA follows: TGTGCCACCGGACTAGCGGGAGCTCCCGGGGAGCTGTTTTTT.

This chain uses TRBV29-1 with TRBJ2-7; D is ambiguous. V lost 5 bases and J 0 bases, leaving 8 bases between the germline ends. This CDR3 spans 12 amino acids. CDR1 and CDR2 (germline): SQVTM, ANQGSEA. DNA of the CDR3: TGCAGCGTTAAGGGCCTCTCCTACGAGCAGTACTTC. Protein sequence: CSVKGLSYEQYF.

This clonotype has only a few counts. The gene calls are TRBV29-1 and TRBJ2-5; D is undetermined. The J call is doubtful: the DNA matches TRBJ2-7 better. The CDR3 covers 15 residues. Germline CDR1 reads SQVTM; CDR2 reads ANQGSEA. In DNA form, the CDR3 reads TGCAGCGTTGAAGAATCCCTTGGACCAAACTACGAGCAGTACTTC. Its protein is CSVEESLGPNYEQYF.